This TCR beta chain was captured in a study of T cell clones after liver transplantation. Overall study: TCRbeta sequencing after a pre-transplant mixed lymphocyte reaction identified graft-donor-reactive clones, later tracked in post-transplant blood. Three of the eight recipients were HCV-positive; the rest had non-autoimmune, non-viral transplant indications. Patients counted as tolerant after at least one year off all immunosuppression, enzymes not exceeding twice normal.

Profiling relied on immunoSEQ multiplex PCR, and the TCRdb table lists in-frame clones only, not all of them. The sample has about 51,000 clones, 70% to 75% seen once; the top ten hold around 9.4%. V gave up 8 bases and J gave up 4 bases, with 11 bases separating them. Germline loops: CDR1 ENHRY, CDR2 SYGVKD. The length of the CDR3 is 12 residues. This chain links TRBV10-3 with TRBJ2-5, with D uncertain. The clonotype originates from a human patient who received a liver transplant. Some T cells may be the graft donor's. Sample: CD4+ T cells from blood, taken more than 52 months after liver transplant. CDR3 sequence reads: CAISVNRETQYF. The CDR3 DNA reads TGTGCCATCTCGGTAAATCGAGAGACCCAGTACTTC.